The 18 T cell receptor beta chains below come from one sample, sequenced in a study of cytomegalovirus exposure and HLA in healthy donors. The PCR contained 60 Vbeta and 13 Jbeta primers. The data were produced by immunoSEQ multiplex PCR, yet TCRdb's version contains in-frame clones alone and is incomplete. The sample has 45,000 to 65,000 clones; roughly 84% are singletons. Specimen: PBMCs. The receptor source for this set is a young woman in good health and CMV-seronegative.

The chain carries TRBV19 and TRBJ2-1; 8 bases map to TRBD2. The germline V gene has CDR1 LNHDA and CDR2 SQIVND (reference sequence). The CDR3 has 13 amino acids. J gave up 16 bases and V 5 bases, and 13 bases lay outside the gene matches. The CDR3 nucleotides read TGTGCCAGTAGTGGATTGGCGGGAGGAACTTTATTCTTC. Translation: CASSGLAGGTLFF.

The chain is built from TRBV27 and TRBJ2-5; perhaps TRBD2 as D (5 bases). This CDR3 has 14 residues. The germline CDR1 and CDR2 sequences are MNHEY and SMNVEV (reference sequence). Trimming took 5 bases from V and 5 from J, leaving 15 bases between them. CDR3 sequence reads: CASSQGLRGETQYF. The DNA for the CDR3 is TGTGCCAGCAGTCAAGGACTGCGTGGGGAGACCCAGTACTTC.

The chain recombines TRBV15 with TRBJ2-2; TRBD2 matches at 7 bases. Trimming cost V 3 bases and J 1 base; bases outside gene matches: 2. From germline, CDR1 is LNHNV and CDR2 YYDKDF (reference sequence). This CDR3 region has 15 residues. CDR3: CATSSGRMNTGELFF. The CDR3 DNA follows: TGTGCCACCAGCAGCGGGAGGATGAACACCGGGGAGCTGTTTTTT.

This clone was recorded a few times. The rearrangement joins TRBV5-1 to TRBJ1-1; D is perhaps TRBD1 (6 bases). The CDR3 length is 17 residues. Germline assignment: CDR1 SGHRS and CDR2 YFSETQ. Trimming cost V 0 bases and J 1 base, with 16 bases left between them. DNA for the CDR3: TGCGCCAGCAGCTTGGGGACAGCAGTTTTGCAGAACACTGAAGCTTTCTTT. It is translated as CASSLGTAVLQNTEAFF.

This clone was detected a few times. V is TRBV7-2 and J is TRBJ2-6; D might be TRBD2 (6 bases). V lost 2 bases and J 3 bases, leaving 11 bases between the germline ends. Looked up from germline, CDR1 is SGHTA and CDR2 is FQGNSA. The CDR3 covers 16 residues. CDR3: CASSLTGGVGANVLTF. The CDR3 DNA reads TGTGCCAGCAGCTTAACCGGGGGAGTTGGGGCCAACGTCCTGACTTTC.

The chain links TRBV7-9 to TRBJ2-1; 12 positions match TRBD2. V shed 4 bases and J 0 bases; nucleotides not matched to a gene: 4. CDR1 and CDR2 (germline): SEHNR, FQNEAQ (reference sequence). The CDR3 is made up of 17 amino acids. The CDR3 region is CASSYGLAGSSYNEQFF. Written as DNA, the CDR3 is TGTGCCAGCAGCTATGGACTAGCGGGAAGCTCCTACAATGAGCAGTTCTTC. Full variable domain (rest looked up from reference TRBV7-9 and TRBJ2-1): DTGVSQNPRHKITKRGQNVTFRCDPISEHNRLYWYRQTLGQGPEFLTYFQNEAQLEKSRLLSDRFSAERPKGSFSTLEIQRTEQGDSAMYLCASSYGLAGSSYNEQFFGPGTRLTVL.

This rearrangement joins TRBV2 to TRBJ1-5, with D tentatively TRBD1 (6 bases). Germline CDR1 is SNHLY and CDR2 is FYNNEI. The CDR3 spans 13 residues. V was clipped by 6 bases and J by 4 bases, with 10 bases between them. This CDR3 reads CASRLTGNQPQHF. As DNA, the CDR3 is TGTGCCAGCAGGCTAACAGGGAATCAGCCCCAGCATTTT.

The sample holds one count of this clone. The chain links TRBV4-1 to TRBJ1-3; 10 nucleotides match TRBD1. Trimming cost V 1 base and J 5 bases; bases outside gene matches: 8. CDR3 size: 17 residues. The germline gives CDR1 MGHRA, CDR2 YSYEKL. Here the CDR3 reads CASSQVSGTGDRNTIYF. CDR3 nucleotides: TGCGCCAGCAGCCAAGTCTCCGGGACAGGGGACCGAAACACCATATATTTT.

V usage is TRBV28 and J usage is TRBJ2-1; weak D call: TRBD1 (5 bases). The germline V gene has CDR1 MDHEN and CDR2 SYDVKM. The V and J ends lost 6 bases and 5 bases respectively, with 11 bases between them. The CDR3 spans 13 residues. The chain's CDR3 is CASSQWTNNEQFF. CDR3 DNA sequence: TGTGCCAGCAGCCAATGGACAAACAATGAGCAGTTCTTC.

The genes are TRBV19 and TRBJ2-7; 12 bases fit TRBD2. The V gene's germline CDR1 is LNHDA and CDR2 SQIVND (reference sequence). Trimming cost V 7 bases and J 0 bases; bases outside gene matches: 4. This CDR3 has 15 residues. The CDR3 reads CASTRTSGASYEQYF. The CDR3 DNA reads as TGTGCCAGTACTCGGACTAGCGGGGCCTCCTACGAGCAGTACTTC.

The V gene is TRBV10-3, the J gene TRBJ2-2; D uncertain. The V gene lost 8 bases and the J gene lost 3 bases, with 10 bases spanning the gap. The CDR3 consists of 13 residues. The germline V gene encodes CDR1 ENHRY and CDR2 SYGVKD. The CDR3 protein is CAIRGRDTGELFF. The CDR3 nucleotides are TGTGCCATCCGAGGCCGGGACACCGGGGAGCTGTTTTTT.

The V gene is TRBV5-1, the J gene TRBJ1-1; TRBD1 might be the D (6 bases). Deletions cut 2 bases from V and 12 bases from J, with 17 bases between. Germline lookup yields CDR1 SGHRS and CDR2 YFSETQ. The CDR3 covers 13 residues. CDR3 in amino acids: CASSFSTLGGTFF. The CDR3 DNA sequence: TGCGCCAGCAGCTTCTCGACATTAGGGGGAACTTTCTTT.

The chain recombines TRBV6-1 with TRBJ2-3; 11 nucleotides agree with TRBD2. This CDR3 is 16 amino acids long. Germline lookup yields CDR1 MNHNS and CDR2 SASEGT. The V gene end was trimmed by 4 bases and the J gene end by 2 bases; junction bases not matched to a gene: 5. Here the CDR3 reads CASSVGLAGYTDTQYF. The CDR3 DNA follows: TGTGCCAGCAGTGTCGGACTAGCGGGTTACACAGATACGCAGTATTTT.

V usage is TRBV2 and J usage is TRBJ2-7, with 7 bases identical to TRBD1. Trimming took 8 bases from V and 3 from J; bases not matched to a gene: 7. Germline V gene lookup returns CDR1 SNHLY and CDR2 FYNNEI. The CDR3 covers 13 residues. Here the CDR3 DNA reads TGTGCCAGCGACCGGGACAGAGGCTACGAGCAGTACTTC. This codes for CASDRDRGYEQYF.

This clone was observed a few times. J is TRBJ2-7 and V is TRBV9, with 7 positions matching TRBD2. V was clipped by 4 bases and J by 5 bases; unmatched bases: 15. The germline V gene encodes CDR1 SGDLS and CDR2 YYNGEE. The CDR3 is 16 residues long. The CDR3 loop is CASSNRVSGMFDEQYF. CDR3 DNA sequence: TGTGCCAGCAGCAATAGAGTCAGCGGGATGTTCGACGAGCAGTACTTC.

The rearrangement joins TRBV19 to TRBJ2-7; 13 positions agree with TRBD2. The V gene end was trimmed by 3 bases and the J gene end by 2 bases; junction bases not matched to a gene: 13. The CDR3 totals 19 residues. Germline V gene sequence: CDR1 LNHDA, CDR2 SQIVND (reference sequence). CDR3 loop: CASSMIGLGTSGRAYEQYF. The CDR3, as DNA: TGTGCCAGTAGTATGATAGGCCTGGGAACTAGCGGGAGGGCCTACGAGCAGTACTTC.

The V gene is TRBV29-1, the J gene TRBJ2-3; TRBD2 matches 7 bases. The CDR3 contains 15 residues. J was trimmed by 4 bases and V by 0 bases; bases with no gene match: 7. Germline V CDR1 and CDR2: SQVTM, ANQGSEA. The CDR3 region has the DNA TGCAGCGTTGAAGATCGGGGCGGGAGATCAGATACGCAGTATTTT. Translation gives CSVEDRGGRSDTQYF.

V and J are TRBV10-2 and TRBJ2-1; 7 bases match TRBD2. Losses at the gene ends were 2 bases for V and 3 bases for J; bases not matched to a gene: 10. CDR3 length: 17 amino acids. CDR1 and CDR2 from the germline V gene are WSHSY and SAAADI. The CDR3 loop is CASSEPRRTRGYNEQFF. CDR3 sequence (DNA): TGCGCCAGCAGTGAGCCACGGAGGACTAGGGGCTACAATGAGCAGTTCTTC.